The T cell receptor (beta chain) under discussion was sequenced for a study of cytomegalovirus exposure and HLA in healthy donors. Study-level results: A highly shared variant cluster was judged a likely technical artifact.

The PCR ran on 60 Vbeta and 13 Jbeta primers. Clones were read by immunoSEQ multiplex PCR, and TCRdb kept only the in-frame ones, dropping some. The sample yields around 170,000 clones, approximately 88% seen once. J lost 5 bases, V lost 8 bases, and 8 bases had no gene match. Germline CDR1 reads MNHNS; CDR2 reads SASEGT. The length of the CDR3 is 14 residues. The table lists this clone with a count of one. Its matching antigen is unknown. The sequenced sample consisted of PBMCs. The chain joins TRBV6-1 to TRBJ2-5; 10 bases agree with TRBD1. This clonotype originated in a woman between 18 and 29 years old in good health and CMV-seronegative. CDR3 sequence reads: CASRKGQGRETQYF. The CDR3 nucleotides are TGTGCCAGCCGGAAGGGACAGGGGCGGGAGACCCAGTACTTC.